This TCR beta chain was found in a study of T cells in Graves' hyperthyroidism and ophthalmopathy. Notes on the study in general: Most thyroid clonotypes expanded above 0.001 appeared in blood too.

RNA transcripts yielded amplified TCR beta CDR3 regions. A set of HTBI primers served as the primers for a first-round RT-PCR of the TCR CDR3. TCRdb reprocessed the multiplex PCR reads with MiXCR, giving one entry per CDR3 protein. The sample consists of about 350,000 distinct CDR3 sequences, roughly 15% of them appearing once. Notes on this clonotype: The antigen is undetermined.

Duration under 3 months, a NOSPECS grade of at least 4, and a Clinical Activity Score of at least 3 characterized the ophthalmopathy patients. Uncontrolled infections, other autoimmune diseases, pregnancy or lactation led to exclusion of patients. The diagnoses drew upon clinical symptoms, serum thyroxine and TRAb, thyroid ultrasound and orbital computed tomography. Sequences were obtained from blood. The source is a woman in her 40s with Graves' ophthalmopathy.

The CDR3 DNA reads as TGTGCCAGCAGCACCCCCGGGACAGGAGGAAACGAGCAGTACTTC. This translates into CASSTPGTGGNEQYF. The rearrangement links TRBV3-1 to TRBJ2-7; 8 nucleotides agree with TRBD1. V shed 5 bases and J 5 bases; nucleotides not matched to a gene: 11. Germline V gene data show CDR1 as LGHDT and CDR2 as YNNKEL (reference sequence). The CDR3 runs 15 residues.